The 26 T cell receptor beta chains below were found in one sample sequenced in a study of cytomegalovirus exposure and HLA in healthy donors. Primers: 60 Vbeta forward and 13 Jbeta reverse. The repertoire was sequenced with immunoSEQ multiplex PCR; TCRdb's copy has only in-frame clones and lacks some. The table has some 210,000 clones, approximately 80% seen once. Sequenced material: PBMCs. All receptors come from a male donor in good health and CMV-seronegative.

The chain carries TRBV19 and TRBJ2-4; tentatively, D is TRBD1 (5 bases). V was shortened by 6 bases and J by 0 bases, with 12 bases between the two germline ends. The CDR3 contains 15 residues. CDR1 LNHDA and CDR2 SQIVND come from the germline V gene (reference sequence). The CDR3 nucleotides are TGTGCCAGTAGGGCGACAGCCATAGCCAAAAACATTCAGTACTTC. It encodes CASRATAIAKNIQYF.

Worth noting for this clone: At one of its ends the junction is not consistent with the germline gene, which may arise from a read error. The J gene is TRBJ2-2, the V gene TRBV7-3, with a possible D match to TRBD2 (5 bases). There are 15 residues in the CDR3. The V gene's germline CDR1 is SGHTA and CDR2 FQGTGA. CDR3 DNA sequence: TGTGCCAGCAGCATAACTGTGAGGGCCGGGGGGGAGCTGTTTTTT. It encodes CASSITVRAGGELFF.

The rearrangement joins TRBV14 to TRBJ2-7; 11 bases align to TRBD1. The trim removed 4 bases at V and 3 bases at J, leaving 5 bases unmatched. Germline loops: CDR1 SGHDN, CDR2 FVKESK. This CDR3 comprises 15 residues. The CDR3 region has the DNA TGTGCCAGCAGCCGAGCGGGGACAGGGGGCTACGAGCAGTACTTC. Translating it yields CASSRAGTGGYEQYF.

V gene TRBV9 combines with J gene TRBJ2-5, with 11 bases identical to TRBD2. From germline, CDR1 is SGDLS and CDR2 YYNGEE. The CDR3 loop spans 18 amino acids. With 5 bases clipped from V and 5 bases from J, the junction kept 17 bases outside the gene matches. CDR3 amino acids: CASSPRGTSGHRGETQYF. CDR3 DNA: TGTGCCAGCAGTCCCAGGGGGACTAGCGGTCACCGAGGGGAGACCCAGTACTTC.

The V gene is TRBV5-1, the J gene TRBJ1-3; maybe TRBD1 (5 bases). The germline CDR1 and CDR2 sequences are SGHRS and YFSETQ. V lost 2 bases and J lost 2, with 8 bases in between. This CDR3 has 14 residues. CDR3 in DNA: TGCGCCAGCAGCTTCGGGACTCCTGGAAACACCATATATTTT. The encoded protein is CASSFGTPGNTIYF.

This chain uses TRBV5-1 with TRBJ2-2; 9 nucleotides line up with TRBD2. Germline CDR1 reads SGHRS; CDR2 reads YFSETQ. This CDR3 is built from 16 residues. The junction had 6 bases not matched to a gene; V was cut back by 4 bases and J by 2 bases. The CDR3 bases are TGCGCCAGCAGCATCATAGCGGGAGTAAACACCGGGGAGCTGTTTTTT. Translating it yields CASSIIAGVNTGELFF.

V gene TRBV30 combines with J gene TRBJ2-5; 7 nucleotides line up with TRBD2. The end of the DNA is better explained by TRBJ2-7, so the J call may be wrong. Germline lookup yields CDR1 GTSNPN and CDR2 SVGIG (reference sequence). The length of the CDR3 is 14 residues. The CDR3 nucleotides read TGTGCCTGGAGTGTACTAGCGCGATCCTACGAGCAGTACTTC. It is translated as CAWSVLARSYEQYF.

V gene TRBV4-2 combines with J gene TRBJ2-3; 9 bases match TRBD2. V was pared by 1 base and J by 1 base, with 0 bases of the junction left unmatched. The CDR3 runs 15 residues. Germline V gene lookup returns CDR1 LGHNA and CDR2 YNFKEQ. CDR3 loop: CASSQGLAGTDTQYF. In DNA form, the CDR3 reads TGTGCCAGCAGCCAAGGACTAGCGGGCACAGATACGCAGTATTTT.

The V gene is TRBV5-4, the J gene TRBJ2-7, with 11 bases identical to TRBD1. Per germline, CDR1 SGHNT and CDR2 YYREEE (reference sequence). V shed 4 bases, J shed 3 bases, and the junction held 9 bases outside the gene matches. CDR3 length: 16 amino acids. CDR3 residues: CASSNQGQGVVYEQYF. The CDR3 bases are TGTGCCAGCAGCAACCAGGGACAGGGGGTTGTCTACGAGCAGTACTTC.

This clone was found once. J is TRBJ2-7 and V is TRBV9, with TRBD1 matching 7 bases. Germline trimming cut 1 base from V and 2 bases from J; bases unmatched to any gene: 3. The CDR3 contains 14 residues. The V gene's germline CDR1 is SGDLS and CDR2 YYNGEE. CDR3 bases: TGTGCCAGCAGCGTAACAGGGGACACCTACGAGCAGTACTTC. It codes for CASSVTGDTYEQYF.

The chain's CDR3 is CSALDTGGGTEAFF. CDR3 DNA sequence: TGCAGCGCCCTTGACACAGGGGGCGGGACTGAAGCTTTCTTT. The chain is built from TRBV29-1 and TRBJ1-1, with 9 positions matching TRBD1. Germline-derived CDR1 and CDR2 are SQVTM and ANQGSEA. The CDR3 is made up of 14 amino acids. V trimming: 7 bases; J trimming: 5 bases; junction bases outside the gene matches: 11.

This clone was recorded a few times. This could be a read error, since a much larger clone is one nucleotide away. The chain couples TRBV5-6 to TRBJ2-3; 12 bases match TRBD2. Trimming took 4 bases from V and 0 from J; bases not matched to a gene: 0. Germline CDR1 and CDR2: SGHDT and YYEEEE. The CDR3 consists of 15 residues. As DNA, the CDR3 is TGTGCCAGCAGCGGGACTAGCGGGAGCACAGATACGCAGTATTTT. This translates into CASSGTSGSTDTQYF.

Turning to this clone: The junction and the germline gene differ at one end; a read error may be behind it. The rearrangement joins TRBV7-9 to TRBJ2-7; D perhaps matches TRBD1 (6 bases). This CDR3 has 13 amino acids. Germline V gene data show CDR1 as SEHNR and CDR2 as FQNEAQ (reference sequence). This CDR3 is CSSSLVGGYEQYF. The CDR3 bases are TGTTCCAGCAGCTTAGTAGGGGGATACGAGCAGTACTTC.

The chain is built from TRBV2 and TRBJ1-2; 9 nucleotides match TRBD1. CDR3 length: 14 residues. The germline V gene has CDR1 SNHLY and CDR2 FYNNEI. Unmatched junction bases numbered 10, after V lost 6 bases and J lost 8 bases. DNA of the CDR3: TGTGCCAGCAGGGTGGGACAGGGAGGAGAAGGCTACACCTTC. It translates to CASRVGQGGEGYTF.

V gene TRBV28 combines with J gene TRBJ1-5, with D unclear. The germline V gene has CDR1 MDHEN and CDR2 SYDVKM. Trimming shortened V by 1 base and J by 4 bases, and 8 bases separated the two germline ends. The CDR3 consists of 14 residues. In DNA form, the CDR3 reads TGTGCCAGCAGTTTATCCCCTAGGAATCAGCCCCAGCATTTT. Its protein is CASSLSPRNQPQHF.

Here the CDR3 DNA reads TGCGCCAGCTCCTTGGGTAGCGGGAGTAATGAGCAGTTCTTC. Its translation is CASSLGSGSNEQFF. The chain combines TRBV5-1 with TRBJ2-1; 9 nucleotides match TRBD2. The CDR3 has 14 residues. V was clipped by 7 bases and J by 7 bases; unmatched bases: 9. Germline-derived CDR1 and CDR2 are SGHRS and YFSETQ.

This sequence joins TRBV12-2 and TRBJ2-1; TRBD1, as called in the table, went unchecked against the DNA. TRBV12-2 corresponds to a pseudogene. CDR3 size: 17 residues. CDR3 in DNA: TGTGCAAGTCGCTTAGGAACGATCAGGACAATTTACAATGAGCAGTTCTTC. As protein: CASRLGTIRTIYNEQFF.

This rearrangement joins TRBV9 to TRBJ2-5, with D perhaps matching TRBD2 (6 bases). The J call is in doubt because the DNA end fits TRBJ2-7 better. This CDR3 is built from 13 residues. Looked up from germline, CDR1 is SGDLS and CDR2 is YYNGEE. Written as DNA, the CDR3 is TGTGCCAGCTCCCCGGGGACTCGGGCCGAGCAGTACTTC. Encoded protein: CASSPGTRAEQYF.

The rearrangement uses TRBV5-1 and TRBJ2-5; 10 positions match TRBD2. The CDR3 runs to 15 residues. Germline CDR1 SGHRS, CDR2 YFSETQ. Losses at the gene ends were 0 bases for V and 5 bases for J; bases not matched to a gene: 4. CDR3 in amino acids: CASSLEGLASETQYF. The CDR3 DNA sequence: TGCGCCAGCAGCTTGGAGGGACTAGCGTCGGAGACCCAGTACTTC.

The J gene is TRBJ1-1, the V gene TRBV7-8; D ambiguous. The CDR3 spans 16 residues. Germline V gene sequence: CDR1 SGHVS, CDR2 FQNEAQ. Trimming stripped 2 bases from V and 0 bases from J, with 13 bases between. The CDR3 protein is CASSLSEGPLNTEAFF. DNA of the CDR3: TGTGCCAGCAGCTTATCCGAGGGTCCCTTGAACACTGAAGCTTTCTTT.

This clone was seen a handful of times. The chain combines TRBV11-3 with TRBJ2-1, with TRBD2 matching over 10 bases. The germline gives CDR1 SGHNT, CDR2 YENEEA. V was clipped by 0 bases and J by 6 bases; unmatched bases: 5. The CDR3 sequence is 16 residues long. The CDR3 spells CASSLDQASGSNEQFF. The CDR3 region has the DNA TGTGCCAGCAGCTTAGATCAGGCTAGCGGGAGCAATGAGCAGTTCTTC.

CDR3 nucleotides: TGTGCCAGCAGTCCCTGGGCCTCTGGAAACACCATATATTTT. Protein product: CASSPWASGNTIYF. This chain links TRBV28 with TRBJ1-3; no firm D call. The CDR3 totals 14 residues. V dropped 5 bases and J dropped 0 bases, with 8 bases sitting between them. Germline V gene sequence: CDR1 MDHEN, CDR2 SYDVKM. Looking up the rest from reference TRBV28 and TRBJ1-3 gives the full variable domain: DVKVTQSSRYLVKRTGEKVFLECVQDMDHENMFWYRQDPGLGLRLIYFSYDVKMKEKGDIPEGYSVSREKKERFSLILESASTNQTSMYLCASSPWASGNTIYFGEGSWLTVV.

V is TRBV28 and J is TRBJ2-5; 9 bases agree with TRBD1. The CDR3 consists of 15 residues. The germline V gene has CDR1 MDHEN and CDR2 SYDVKM. Trimming at V came to 5 bases and at J to 5 bases, leaving 9 bases not matched to a gene. Here the CDR3 reads CASSLGTGYRETQYF. The CDR3 DNA sequence: TGTGCCAGCAGTCTCGGGACAGGGTATAGGGAGACCCAGTACTTC. Filled out from reference TRBV28 and TRBJ2-5, the complete variable domain reads DVKVTQSSRYLVKRTGEKVFLECVQDMDHENMFWYRQDPGLGLRLIYFSYDVKMKEKGDIPEGYSVSREKKERFSLILESASTNQTSMYLCASSLGTGYRETQYFGPGTRLLVL.

The V call is TRBV1, the J call TRBJ2-1; whether TRBD2, the table's D call, matches the DNA was not checked. TRBV1 constitutes a pseudogene. The CDR3 is 17 amino acids. CDR3 in DNA: TGCACCAGCAGCCAGAGTCTCTCTAGCGGGAGGTACAATGAGCAGTTCTTC. This codes for CTSSQSLSSGRYNEQFF.

This clone was counted a few times. V usage is TRBV6-1 and J usage is TRBJ2-1; 9 bases are a match to TRBD1. J lost 5 bases, V lost 5 bases, and 7 bases had no gene match. Germline CDR1 and CDR2: MNHNS and SASEGT. This CDR3 region has 15 residues. This CDR3 is CASSPTGQGHNEQFF. The CDR3 DNA reads TGTGCCAGCAGTCCCACGGGACAGGGCCACAATGAGCAGTTCTTC.

The V and J genes are TRBV2 and TRBJ2-1; 10 bases are a match to TRBD2. J gave up 8 bases and V 2 bases, and 6 bases lay outside the gene matches. The CDR3 loop spans 15 amino acids. Germline V lookup: CDR1 SNHLY, CDR2 FYNNEI. This CDR3 reads CASSELASGRDEQFF. DNA of the CDR3: TGTGCCAGCAGTGAATTGGCTAGCGGGAGAGATGAGCAGTTCTTC.